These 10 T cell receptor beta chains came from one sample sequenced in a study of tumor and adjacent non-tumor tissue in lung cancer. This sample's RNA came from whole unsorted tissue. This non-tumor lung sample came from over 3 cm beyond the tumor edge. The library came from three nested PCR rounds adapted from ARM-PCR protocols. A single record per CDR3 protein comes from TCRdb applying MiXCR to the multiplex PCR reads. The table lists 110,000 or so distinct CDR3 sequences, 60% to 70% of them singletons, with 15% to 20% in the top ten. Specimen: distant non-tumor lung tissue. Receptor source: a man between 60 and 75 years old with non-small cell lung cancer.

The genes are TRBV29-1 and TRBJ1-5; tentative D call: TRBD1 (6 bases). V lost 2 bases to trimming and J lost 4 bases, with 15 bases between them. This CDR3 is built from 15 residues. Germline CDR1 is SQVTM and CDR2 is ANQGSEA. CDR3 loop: CSVEKRGSWNQPQHF. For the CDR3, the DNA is TGCAGCGTTGAAAAAAGGGGGAGTTGGAATCAGCCCCAGCATTTT.

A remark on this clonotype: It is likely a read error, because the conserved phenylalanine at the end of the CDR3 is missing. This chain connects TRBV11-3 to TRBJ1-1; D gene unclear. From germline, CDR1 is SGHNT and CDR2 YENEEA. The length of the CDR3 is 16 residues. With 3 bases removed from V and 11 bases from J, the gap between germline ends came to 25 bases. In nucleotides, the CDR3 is TGTGCCAGCAGCTTCAAGGCGGAGGGTTTGAGAGTGGAGGCTTTCTCT. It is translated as CASSFKAEGLRVEAFS.

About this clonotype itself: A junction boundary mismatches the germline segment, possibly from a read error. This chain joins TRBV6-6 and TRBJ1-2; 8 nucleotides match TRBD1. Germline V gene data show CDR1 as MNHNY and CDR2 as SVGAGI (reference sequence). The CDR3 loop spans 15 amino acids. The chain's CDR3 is CASNNAGGADYSYTF. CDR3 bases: TGTGCCAGCAACAACGCAGGGGGCGCGGACTATAGCTACACCTTC.

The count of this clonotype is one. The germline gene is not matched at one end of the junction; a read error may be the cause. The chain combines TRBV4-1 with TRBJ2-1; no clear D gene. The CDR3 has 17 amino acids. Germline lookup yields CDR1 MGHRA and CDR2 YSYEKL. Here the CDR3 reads CASSKDVGLTLGNEQFF. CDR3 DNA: TGCGCCAGCAGCAAAGATGTAGGTCTAACGCTAGGCAATGAGCAGTTCTTC.

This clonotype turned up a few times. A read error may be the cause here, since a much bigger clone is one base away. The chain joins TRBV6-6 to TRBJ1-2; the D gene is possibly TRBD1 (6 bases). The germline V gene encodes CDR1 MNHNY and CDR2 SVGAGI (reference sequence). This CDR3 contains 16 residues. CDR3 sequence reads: CASRPLGQSGVSGYIF. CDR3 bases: TGTGCCAGCAGGCCCCTCGGACAGAGTGGGGTGTCCGGCTACATCTTC.

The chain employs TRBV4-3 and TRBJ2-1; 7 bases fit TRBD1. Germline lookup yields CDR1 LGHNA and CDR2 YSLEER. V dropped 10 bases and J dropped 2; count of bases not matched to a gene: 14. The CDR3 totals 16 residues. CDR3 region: CANIHRQGITYNEQFF. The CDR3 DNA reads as TGCGCCAACATCCATAGACAGGGCATTACCTACAATGAGCAGTTCTTC.

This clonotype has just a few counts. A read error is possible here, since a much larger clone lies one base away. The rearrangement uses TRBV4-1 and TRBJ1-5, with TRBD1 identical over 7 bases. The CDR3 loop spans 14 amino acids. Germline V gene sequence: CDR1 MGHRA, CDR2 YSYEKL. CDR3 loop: CASNQARGNQPQHF. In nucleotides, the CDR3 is TGCGCCAGCAACCAAGCCAGGGGGAATCAGCCCCAGCATTTT.

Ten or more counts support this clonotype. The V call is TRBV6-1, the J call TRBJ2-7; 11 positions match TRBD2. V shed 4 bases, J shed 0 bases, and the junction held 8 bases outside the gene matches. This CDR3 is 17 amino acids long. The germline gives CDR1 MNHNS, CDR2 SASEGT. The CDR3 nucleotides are TGTGCCAGCAGTGGGGGGACTAGCGGATATTACTCCTACGAGCAGTACTTC. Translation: CASSGGTSGYYSYEQYF.

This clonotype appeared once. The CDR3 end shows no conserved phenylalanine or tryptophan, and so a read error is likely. For the CDR3, the DNA is TGTACCAGCAGTTACGGAGCCCTCCCGAACACTGTAGCTTTCATT. Its translation: CTSSYGALPNTVAFI. This rearrangement joins TRBV6-6 to TRBJ1-1; D ambiguous. Germline CDR1 and CDR2: MNHNY and SVGAGI (reference sequence). The CDR3 is 15 amino acids.

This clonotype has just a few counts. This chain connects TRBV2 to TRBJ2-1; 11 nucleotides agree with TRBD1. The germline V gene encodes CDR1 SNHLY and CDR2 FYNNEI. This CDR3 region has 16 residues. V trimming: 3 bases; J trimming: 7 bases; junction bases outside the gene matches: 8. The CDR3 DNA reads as TGTGCCAGCAGTGAGGGGCCCGGGACAGGGGGGAATGAGCAGTTCTTC. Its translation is CASSEGPGTGGNEQFF.